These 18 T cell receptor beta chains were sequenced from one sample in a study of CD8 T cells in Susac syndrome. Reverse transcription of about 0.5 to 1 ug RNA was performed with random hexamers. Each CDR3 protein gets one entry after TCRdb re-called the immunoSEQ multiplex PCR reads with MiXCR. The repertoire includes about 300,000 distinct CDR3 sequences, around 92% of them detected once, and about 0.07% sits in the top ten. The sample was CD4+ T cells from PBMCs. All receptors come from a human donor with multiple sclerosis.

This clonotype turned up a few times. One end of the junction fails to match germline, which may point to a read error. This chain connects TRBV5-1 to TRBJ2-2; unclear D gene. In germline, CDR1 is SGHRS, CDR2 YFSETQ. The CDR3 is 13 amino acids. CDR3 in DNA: TGTGCCAGCAGCTCGTCGAACACCGGGGAGCTGTTTTTT. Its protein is CASSSSNTGELFF.

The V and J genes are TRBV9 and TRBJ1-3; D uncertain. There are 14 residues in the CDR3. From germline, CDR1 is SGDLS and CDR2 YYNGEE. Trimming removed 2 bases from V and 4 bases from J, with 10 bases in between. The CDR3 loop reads CASSVQPAGNTIYF. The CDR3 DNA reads TGTGCCAGCAGCGTTCAGCCAGCCGGAAACACCATATATTTT.

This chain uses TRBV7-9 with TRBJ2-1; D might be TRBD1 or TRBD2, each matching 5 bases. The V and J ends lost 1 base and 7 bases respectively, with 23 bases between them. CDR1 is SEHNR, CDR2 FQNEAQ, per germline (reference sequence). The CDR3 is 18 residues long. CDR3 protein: CASSLGQGAWSGLNEQFF. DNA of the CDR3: TGTGCCAGCAGCTTAGGGCAGGGAGCGTGGTCGGGGTTAAATGAGCAGTTCTTC. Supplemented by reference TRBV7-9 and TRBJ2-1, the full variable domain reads DTGVSQNPRHKITKRGQNVTFRCDPISEHNRLYWYRQTLGQGPEFLTYFQNEAQLEKSRLLSDRFSAERPKGSFSTLEIQRTEQGDSAMYLCASSLGQGAWSGLNEQFFGPGTRLTVL.

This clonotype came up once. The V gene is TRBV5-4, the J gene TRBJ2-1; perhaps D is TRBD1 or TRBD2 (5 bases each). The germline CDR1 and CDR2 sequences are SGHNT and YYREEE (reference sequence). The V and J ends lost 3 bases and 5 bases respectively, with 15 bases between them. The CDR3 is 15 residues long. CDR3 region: CASSWGTAKDNEQFF. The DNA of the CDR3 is TGTGCCAGCAGCTGGGGGACCGCAAAAGACAATGAGCAGTTCTTC.

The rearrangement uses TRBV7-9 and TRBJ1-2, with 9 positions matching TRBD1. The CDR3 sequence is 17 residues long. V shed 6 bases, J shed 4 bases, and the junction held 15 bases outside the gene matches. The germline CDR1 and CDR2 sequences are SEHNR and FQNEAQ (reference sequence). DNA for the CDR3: TGTGCCAGCAGTCCCATCAGGGCGGACAGGGGCCCCTATGGCTACACCTTC. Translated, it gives CASSPIRADRGPYGYTF.

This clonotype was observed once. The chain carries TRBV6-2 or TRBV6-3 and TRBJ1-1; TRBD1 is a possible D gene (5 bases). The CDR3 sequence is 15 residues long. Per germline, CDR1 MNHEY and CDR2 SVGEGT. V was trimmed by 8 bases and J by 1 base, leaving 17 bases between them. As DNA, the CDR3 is TGTGCCAGCCTCTCCCGGGACTTCACGAACACTGAAGCTTTCTTT. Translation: CASLSRDFTNTEAFF.

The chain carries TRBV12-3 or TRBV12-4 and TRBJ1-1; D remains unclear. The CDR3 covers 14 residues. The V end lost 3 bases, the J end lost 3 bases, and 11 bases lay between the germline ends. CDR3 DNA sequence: TGTGCCAGCAGTTTTATTTTGGTAGACACTGAAGCTTTCTTT. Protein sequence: CASSFILVDTEAFF.

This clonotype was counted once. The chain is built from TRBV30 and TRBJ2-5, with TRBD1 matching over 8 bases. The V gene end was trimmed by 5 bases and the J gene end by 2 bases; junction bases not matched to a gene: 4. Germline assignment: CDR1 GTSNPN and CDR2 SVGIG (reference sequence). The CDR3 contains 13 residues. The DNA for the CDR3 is TGTGCCTGGGGGACAGGCGGACAAGAGACCCAGTACTTC. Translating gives CAWGTGGQETQYF. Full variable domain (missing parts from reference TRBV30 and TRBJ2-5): SQTIHQWPATLVQPVGSPLSLECTVEGTSNPNLYWYRQAAGRGLQLLFYSVGIGQISSEVPQNLSASRPQDRQFILSSKKLLLSDSGFYLCAWGTGGQETQYFGPGTRLLVL.

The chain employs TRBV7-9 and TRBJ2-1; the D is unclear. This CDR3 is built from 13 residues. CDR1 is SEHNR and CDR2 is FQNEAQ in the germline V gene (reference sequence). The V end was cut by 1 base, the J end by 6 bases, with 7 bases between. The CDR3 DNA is TGTGCCAGCAGCTTAGAGTTTGCCAATGAGCAGTTCTTC. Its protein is CASSLEFANEQFF.

The CDR3 DNA reads as TGCAGCGTCCGACTAGCGGGAGGGCCGGGGGAGCAGTTCTTC. Protein product: CSVRLAGGPGEQFF. This chain uses TRBV29-1 with TRBJ2-1, with TRBD2 matching 14 bases. The CDR3 is 14 amino acids. V shed 6 bases, J shed 10 bases, and the junction held 8 bases outside the gene matches. Germline V gives CDR1 SQVTM, CDR2 ANQGSEA.

The CDR3 DNA reads TGCAGTGCTAGCCGACAGCGCAATCAGCCCCAGCATTTT. It codes for CSASRQRNQPQHF. The chain couples TRBV20-1 to TRBJ1-5, with D maybe TRBD1 (5 bases). V was trimmed by 3 bases and J by 2 bases, leaving 8 bases between them. The germline gives CDR1 DFQATT, CDR2 SNEGSKA (reference sequence). This CDR3 spans 13 amino acids.

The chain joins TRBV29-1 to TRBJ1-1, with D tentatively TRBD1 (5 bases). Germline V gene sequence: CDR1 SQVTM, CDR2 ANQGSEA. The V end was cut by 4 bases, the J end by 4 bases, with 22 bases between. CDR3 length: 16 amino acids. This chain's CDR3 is CSVAARGGARSTEAFF. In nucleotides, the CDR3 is TGCAGCGTTGCGGCCCGAGGTGGGGCCAGGAGCACTGAAGCTTTCTTT. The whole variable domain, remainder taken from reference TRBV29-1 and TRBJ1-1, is SAVISQKPSRDICQRGTSLTIQCQVDSQVTMMFWYRQQPGQSLTLIATANQGSEATYESGFVIDKFPISRPNLTFSTLTVSNMSPEDSSIYLCSVAARGGARSTEAFFGQGTRLTVV.

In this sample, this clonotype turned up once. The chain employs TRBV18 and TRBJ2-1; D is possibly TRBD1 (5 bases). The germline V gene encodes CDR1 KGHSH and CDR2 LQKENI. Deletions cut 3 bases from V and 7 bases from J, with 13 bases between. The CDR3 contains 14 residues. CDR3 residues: CASSPQQARNEQFF. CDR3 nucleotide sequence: TGTGCCAGCTCACCTCAACAGGCCCGAAATGAGCAGTTCTTC. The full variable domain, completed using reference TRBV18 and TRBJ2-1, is NAGVMQNPRHLVRRRGQEARLRCSPMKGHSHVYWYRQLPEEGLKFMVYLQKENIIDESGMPKERFSAEFPKEGPSILRIQQVVRGDSAAYFCASSPQQARNEQFFGPGTRLTVL.

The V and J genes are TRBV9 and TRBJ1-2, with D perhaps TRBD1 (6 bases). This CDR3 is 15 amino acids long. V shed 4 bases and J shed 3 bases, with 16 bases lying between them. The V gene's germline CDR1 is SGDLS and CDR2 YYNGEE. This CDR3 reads CASSPYRDQDYGYTF. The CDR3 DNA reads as TGTGCCAGCAGCCCATACAGGGACCAAGACTATGGCTACACCTTC. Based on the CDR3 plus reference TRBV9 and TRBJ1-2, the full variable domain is DSGVTQTPKHLITATGQRVTLRCSPRSGDLSVYWYQQSLDQGLQFLIQYYNGEERAKGNILERFSAQQFPDLHSELNLSSLELGDSALYFCASSPYRDQDYGYTFGSGTRLTVV.

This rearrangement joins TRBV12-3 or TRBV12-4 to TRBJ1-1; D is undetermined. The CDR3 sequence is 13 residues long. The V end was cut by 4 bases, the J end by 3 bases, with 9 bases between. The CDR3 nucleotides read TGTGCCAGCAGTTCTTACGGGGACACTGAAGCTTTCTTT. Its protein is CASSSYGDTEAFF.

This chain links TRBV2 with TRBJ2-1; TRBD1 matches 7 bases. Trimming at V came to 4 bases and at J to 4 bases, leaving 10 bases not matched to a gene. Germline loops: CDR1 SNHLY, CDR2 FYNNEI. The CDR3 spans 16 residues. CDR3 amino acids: CASSVKGARAYNEQFF. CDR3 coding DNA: TGTGCCAGCAGTGTAAAGGGGGCGAGAGCGTACAATGAGCAGTTCTTC.

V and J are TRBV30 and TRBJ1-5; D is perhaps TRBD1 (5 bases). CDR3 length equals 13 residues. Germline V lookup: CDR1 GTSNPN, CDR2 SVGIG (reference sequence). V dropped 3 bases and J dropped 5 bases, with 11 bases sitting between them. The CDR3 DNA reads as TGTGCCTGGAGCCTCAGGGACGATCAGCCCCAGCATTTT. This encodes CAWSLRDDQPQHF.

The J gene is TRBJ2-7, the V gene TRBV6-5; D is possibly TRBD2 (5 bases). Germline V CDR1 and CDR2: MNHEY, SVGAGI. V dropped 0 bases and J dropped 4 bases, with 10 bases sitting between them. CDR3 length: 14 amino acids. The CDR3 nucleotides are TGTGCCAGCAGTTACTCGAACGGGGAGTACGAGCAGTACTTC. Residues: CASSYSNGEYEQYF.